This passage covers 31 T cell receptor beta chains from one sample sequenced in a study of blood T cells in healthy people across ages. Next came a second PCR, run for about 7 to 12 cycles, which used a sample-barcoded 5' primer along with a J-beta primer mix. Each CDR3 protein is one row after TCRdb ran MiXCR on the 5' RACE reads. The sample yields 550,000 to 700,000 distinct CDR3 sequences, 25% to 30% seen once. The sequencing sample was made of blood. The receptor set was obtained from a woman aged 70-85 years in good health.

This chain links TRBV20-1 with TRBJ1-4; D is uncertain. Trimming removed 2 bases at V and 1 base at J, with 11 bases between. CDR3 length equals 15 residues. Per the germline V gene, CDR1 is DFQATT and CDR2 is SNEGSKA (reference sequence). The CDR3 region is CSARKRAGTNEKLFF. The CDR3 region has the DNA TGCAGTGCTAGAAAGAGGGCCGGAACTAATGAAAAACTGTTTTTT.

This clonotype was detected only once. This chain connects TRBV4-1 to TRBJ2-5, with 8 bases that match TRBD2. Germline-derived CDR1 and CDR2 are MGHRA and YSYEKL. V was clipped by 4 bases and J by 4 bases; unmatched bases: 17. This CDR3 spans 18 amino acids. The CDR3 is CASSPGAGGARSRETQYF. The CDR3 DNA sequence: TGCGCCAGCAGCCCAGGGGCCGGGGGGGCACGGAGTCGAGAGACCCAGTACTTC.

This clonotype was counted between two and nine times. The chain combines TRBV5-1 with TRBJ2-3; 7 bases line up with TRBD1. Germline CDR1 and CDR2: SGHRS and YFSETQ. There are 14 residues in the CDR3. The V segment lost 4 bases and the J segment 4 bases; nucleotides outside the gene matches: 6. The CDR3 protein is CASSDRQGPDTQYF. CDR3 bases: TGCGCCAGCAGCGATCGACAGGGACCAGATACGCAGTATTTT. Variable domain in full (rest from reference TRBV5-1 and TRBJ2-3): KAGVTQTPRYLIKTRGQQVTLSCSPISGHRSVSWYQQTPGQGLQFLFEYFSETQRNKGNFPGRFSGRQFSNSRSEMNVSTLELGDSALYLCASSDRQGPDTQYFGPGTRLTVL.

This clonotype was recorded a few times. Written as DNA, the CDR3 is TGTGCCAGCAGCTCATGGGGGGTGAATCAGCCCCAGCATTTT. Translated, it gives CASSSWGVNQPQHF. The V call is TRBV6-6, the J call TRBJ1-5; TRBD1 might be the D (5 bases). Trimming stripped 6 bases from V and 4 bases from J, with 13 bases between. Germline V CDR1 and CDR2: MNHNY, SVGAGI (reference sequence). The CDR3 loop spans 14 amino acids.

The chain couples TRBV19 to TRBJ2-1; possible D gene TRBD2, 6 bases. The CDR3 loop spans 13 amino acids. Germline values: CDR1 LNHDA, CDR2 SQIVND (reference sequence). Trimming left V 3 bases short and J 9 bases short, with 12 bases between. The DNA for the CDR3 is TGTGCCAGTAGTATTTTAGGGGACTCTGAGCAGTTCTTC. This sequence encodes CASSILGDSEQFF.

The rearrangement uses TRBV7-9 and TRBJ1-1, with D uncertain. The CDR3 sequence is 13 residues long. The germline CDR1 and CDR2 sequences are SEHNR and FQNEAQ (reference sequence). V lost 2 bases and J lost 7, with 11 bases in between. CDR3 DNA sequence: TGTGCCAGCAGCTTAAAACCCCTCAGTGAAGCTTTCTTT. It encodes CASSLKPLSEAFF.

CDR3 nucleotide sequence: TGTGCCACCACGGACAGGGCCGTAGAGACCCAGTACTTC. This sequence encodes CATTDRAVETQYF. The chain uses TRBV19 and TRBJ2-5; 8 nucleotides align to TRBD1. Germline CDR1 and CDR2: LNHDA and SQIVND (reference sequence). With V trimmed by 10 bases and J by 4 bases, 8 bases remained unmatched. The CDR3 is 13 residues long.

There are a few counts of this clonotype. This chain uses TRBV5-1 with TRBJ2-6; 8 nucleotides match TRBD1. The ends lost 0 bases at V and 4 bases at J; junction bases unmatched: 3. Germline CDR1 is SGHRS and CDR2 is YFSETQ. This CDR3 has 16 amino acids. CDR3 sequence: CASSLGRGRGANVLTF. In DNA form, the CDR3 reads TGCGCCAGCAGCTTGGGCAGGGGGCGAGGGGCCAACGTCCTGACTTTC.

V gene TRBV12-3 or TRBV12-4 combines with J gene TRBJ2-5; a weak D match, TRBD1 (6 bases). V shed 6 bases and J shed 11 bases, with 22 bases lying between them. The CDR3 consists of 14 residues. CDR3 region: CASSLDSPLGEQYF. CDR3 sequence (DNA): TGTGCCAGCAGCCTGGACAGCCCGTTGGGGGAGCAGTACTTC.

This clonotype was found a few times. The V call is TRBV9, the J call TRBJ2-1; 10 bases agree with TRBD1. V was clipped by 4 bases and J by 8 bases; unmatched bases: 6. Germline CDR1 reads SGDLS; CDR2 reads YYNGEE. This CDR3 spans 14 amino acids. The CDR3 nucleotides read TGTGCCAGCAGCTCCCGGGACAGGGGCTATGAGCAGTTCTTC. Its translation: CASSSRDRGYEQFF.

The chain joins TRBV7-9 to TRBJ2-5; D remains ambiguous. The CDR3 runs to 17 residues. Germline CDR1 SEHNR, CDR2 FQNEAQ (reference sequence). With 0 bases removed from V and 5 bases from J, the gap between germline ends came to 19 bases. The CDR3 sequence is CASSLAVETVDKETQYF. DNA for the CDR3: TGTGCCAGCAGCTTAGCGGTAGAGACGGTCGACAAGGAGACCCAGTACTTC.

This clonotype has only a few counts. The chain joins TRBV12-3 or TRBV12-4 to TRBJ2-5; TRBD2 might be the D (5 bases). V shed 2 bases and J shed 5 bases, with 12 bases lying between them. The CDR3 runs to 14 residues. Here the CDR3 DNA reads TGTGCCAGCAGTTTAACCGCCGGGATGGAGACCCAGTACTTC. Translating it yields CASSLTAGMETQYF.

In this sample, this clonotype turned up many times. This chain joins TRBV7-3 and TRBJ2-5, with D perhaps TRBD1 (6 bases). Germline CDR1 and CDR2: SGHTA and FQGTGA. V lost 5 bases, J lost 2 bases, and 9 bases lay in between. The CDR3 extends over 13 amino acids. The CDR3 bases are TGTGCCAGCAGCCGACAGGTTCAAGAGACCCAGTACTTC. It is translated as CASSRQVQETQYF.

This rearrangement joins TRBV20-1 to TRBJ2-2, with 8 bases aligning to TRBD1. The germline V gene encodes CDR1 DFQATT and CDR2 SNEGSKA (reference sequence). CDR3 length: 16 residues. V lost 6 bases and J lost 8; bases outside the gene matches: 17. The CDR3 here is CSARDARQGISGELFF. The CDR3 coding sequence is TGCAGTGCCCGAGACGCGCGACAGGGGATTTCGGGGGAGCTGTTTTTT.

The gene calls are TRBV29-1 and TRBJ1-1, with 9 bases aligning to TRBD1. The CDR3 totals 15 residues. V trimming: 6 bases; J trimming: 1 base; junction bases outside the gene matches: 9. Germline CDR1 SQVTM, CDR2 ANQGSEA. For the CDR3, the DNA is TGCAGCGTGGTTCCGGGACAGGGAAGGAACACTGAAGCTTTCTTT. This translates into CSVVPGQGRNTEAFF.

The rearrangement links TRBV20-1 to TRBJ1-3, with D unclear. CDR1 and CDR2 (germline): DFQATT, SNEGSKA (reference sequence). The CDR3 runs to 13 residues. V gave up 0 bases and J gave up 4 bases, with 7 bases separating them. The CDR3 is CSARDRFGNTIYF. The CDR3, as DNA: TGCAGTGCTAGAGATCGGTTCGGAAACACCATATATTTT.

The chain combines TRBV5-1 with TRBJ1-4; D uncertain. V lost 0 bases and J lost 3, with 6 bases in between. Germline loops: CDR1 SGHRS, CDR2 YFSETQ. This CDR3 has 14 amino acids. The CDR3 spells CASSLGEANEKLFF. In DNA form, the CDR3 reads TGCGCCAGCAGCTTGGGGGAGGCTAATGAAAAACTGTTTTTT.

The chain uses TRBV11-3 and TRBJ1-2; the D is unclear. The CDR3 has 13 residues. The germline CDR1 and CDR2 sequences are SGHNT and YENEEA. V was clipped by 5 bases and J by 9 bases, with 16 bases between them. The CDR3 loop reads CASSKTYPMSYTF. In nucleotides, the CDR3 is TGTGCCAGCAGCAAAACCTACCCTATGAGCTACACCTTC.

J is TRBJ2-1 and V is TRBV18; 11 bases line up with TRBD2. Germline V gene data show CDR1 as KGHSH and CDR2 as LQKENI. This CDR3 comprises 16 residues. Unmatched junction bases numbered 7, after V lost 5 bases and J lost 4 bases. CDR3 in DNA: TGTGCCAGCTCATCCCCGACTAGCGGGGTTTACAATGAGCAGTTCTTC. As protein: CASSSPTSGVYNEQFF. Drawing the rest from reference TRBV18 and TRBJ2-1, the complete variable domain is NAGVMQNPRHLVRRRGQEARLRCSPMKGHSHVYWYRQLPEEGLKFMVYLQKENIIDESGMPKERFSAEFPKEGPSILRIQQVVRGDSAAYFCASSSPTSGVYNEQFFGPGTRLTVL.

A word on this clonotype: One end of the junction does not line up with germline, which may come from a read error. The chain combines TRBV3-1 with TRBJ1-1, with D possibly being TRBD1 (5 bases). Germline assignment: CDR1 LGHDT and CDR2 YNNKEL (reference sequence). This CDR3 spans 13 amino acids. This CDR3 is CASSQGGGTEAFF. CDR3 DNA sequence: TGTGCCAGCAGCCAAGGGGGCGGCACTGAAGCCTTCTTT.

A few counts support this clonotype. The chain couples TRBV10-3 to TRBJ1-5; weak D call: TRBD1 (6 bases). Trimming stripped 7 bases from V and 3 bases from J, with 10 bases between. The germline gives CDR1 ENHRY, CDR2 SYGVKD. This CDR3 is 13 amino acids long. CDR3 DNA sequence: TGTGCCATCACTAGGGACATCAATCAGCCCCAGCATTTT. Protein product: CAITRDINQPQHF.

This clonotype was seen ten or more times. The CDR3 is CASSTGDREILTTNEKLFF. The CDR3 DNA follows: TGCGCCAGCAGCACAGGGGACAGGGAAATCTTGACAACTAATGAAAAACTGTTTTTT. V and J are TRBV5-1 and TRBJ1-4; 9 nucleotides match TRBD1. Germline loops: CDR1 SGHRS, CDR2 YFSETQ. The CDR3 has 19 amino acids. Germline trimming cut 4 bases from V and 0 bases from J; bases unmatched to any gene: 13.

The chain is built from TRBV6-7 and TRBJ1-2, with no clear D. TRBV6-7 has ORF status, its function being uncertain. Trimming removed 2 bases from V and 4 bases from J, with 5 bases in between. This CDR3 contains 12 residues. The CDR3 here is CASSYLVYGYTF. DNA for the CDR3: TGTGCCAGCAGTTACCTCGTCTATGGCTACACCTTC.

This clonotype was seen only a few times. This chain links TRBV20-1 with TRBJ2-3; no firm D call. Germline-derived CDR1 and CDR2 are DFQATT and SNEGSKA (reference sequence). V dropped 4 bases and J dropped 5 bases, with 16 bases sitting between them. The CDR3 contains 14 residues. As DNA, the CDR3 is TGCAGTGCTAAGGACCCGGCCGGTGGAGATACGCAGTATTTT. Translated, it gives CSAKDPAGGDTQYF.

Turning to this clonotype: With a much larger clone just one base away, this may be a read error. J is TRBJ2-2 and V is TRBV6-4; D gene ambiguous. Trimming took 2 bases from V and 6 from J, leaving 16 bases between them. This CDR3 contains 16 residues. Germline values: CDR1 MRHNA, CDR2 SNTAGT. Here the CDR3 reads CASSDGSTRRAGELFF. In DNA form, the CDR3 reads TGTGCCAGCAGTGACGGTTCTACAAGACGCGCCGGGGAGCTGTTTTTT.

This clonotype was detected a few times. The V gene is TRBV12-3 or TRBV12-4, the J gene TRBJ2-5; 10 bases line up with TRBD1. The CDR3 sequence is 14 residues long. Trimming cost V 6 bases and J 5 bases; bases outside gene matches: 6. Here the CDR3 DNA reads TGTGCCAGCAGAAGACAGGGGGCGGGTGAGACCCAGTACTTC. Residues: CASRRQGAGETQYF.

CDR3 in amino acids: CSAKAGGNIQYF. The CDR3 region has the DNA TGCAGTGCTAAAGCGGGGGGAAACATTCAGTACTTC. V gene TRBV20-1 combines with J gene TRBJ2-4, with 9 bases lining up with TRBD2. The CDR3 contains 12 residues. The V segment lost 4 bases and the J segment 6 bases; nucleotides outside the gene matches: 1. Germline lookup yields CDR1 DFQATT and CDR2 SNEGSKA (reference sequence).

There are many counts of this clonotype. DNA for the CDR3: TGCAGCGTGCCCCCGGAGGGGGGTCTGACCCAGTACTTC. Translation: CSVPPEGGLTQYF. The chain is built from TRBV29-1 and TRBJ2-5; D is possibly TRBD1 or TRBD2 (6 bases each). Trimming removed 6 bases from V and 7 bases from J, with 18 bases in between. Germline V gives CDR1 SQVTM, CDR2 ANQGSEA. This CDR3 contains 13 residues.

This sequence joins TRBV7-2 and TRBJ2-5; possibly TRBD2 for D (5 bases). Per the germline V gene, CDR1 is SGHTA and CDR2 is FQGNSA. This CDR3 is built from 14 residues. V was cut by 3 bases and J by 5 bases, with 13 bases left in between. The CDR3 coding sequence is TGTGCCAGCAGCTTCGACTATCTCTTGGAGACCCAGTACTTC. This sequence encodes CASSFDYLLETQYF.

The chain couples TRBV27 to TRBJ1-2, with 9 bases identical to TRBD1. Germline V gene data show CDR1 as MNHEY and CDR2 as SMNVEV (reference sequence). The CDR3 runs 11 residues. Trimming cost V 8 bases and J 6 bases; bases outside gene matches: 1. The CDR3 nucleotides are TGTGCCAGCCGGGACAGGGATGGCTACACCTTC. Translation: CASRDRDGYTF.

V gene TRBV20-1 combines with J gene TRBJ1-2, with D tentatively TRBD1 (5 bases). The germline V gene has CDR1 DFQATT and CDR2 SNEGSKA (reference sequence). Trimming removed 8 bases from V and 4 bases from J, with 17 bases in between. This CDR3 region has 13 residues. CDR3 amino acids: CSSQSWGLYGYTF. The CDR3 DNA follows: TGCAGTTCCCAGAGTTGGGGACTCTATGGCTACACCTTC.